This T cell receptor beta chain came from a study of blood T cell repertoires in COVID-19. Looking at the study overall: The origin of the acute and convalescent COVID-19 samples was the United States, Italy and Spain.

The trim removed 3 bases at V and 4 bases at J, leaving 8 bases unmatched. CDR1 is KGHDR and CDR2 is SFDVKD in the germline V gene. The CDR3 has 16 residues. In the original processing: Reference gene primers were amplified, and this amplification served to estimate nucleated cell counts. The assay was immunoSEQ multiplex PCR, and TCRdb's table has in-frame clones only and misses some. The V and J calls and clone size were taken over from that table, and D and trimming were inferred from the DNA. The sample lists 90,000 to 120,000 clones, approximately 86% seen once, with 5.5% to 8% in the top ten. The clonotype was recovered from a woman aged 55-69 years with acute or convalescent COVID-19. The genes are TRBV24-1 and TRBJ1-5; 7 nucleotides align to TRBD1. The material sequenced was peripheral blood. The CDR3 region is CATSDRLGTDNQPQHF. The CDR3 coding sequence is TGTGCCACCAGTGATCGTCTGGGGACAGATAATCAGCCCCAGCATTTT.